This T cell receptor (beta chain) is from a study of cytomegalovirus exposure and HLA in healthy donors. The CDR3 consists of 12 residues. V was clipped by 3 bases and J by 14 bases; unmatched bases: 7. Germline CDR1 reads MGHRA; CDR2 reads YSYEKL. Amplification used 60 Vbeta primers and 13 Jbeta primers. TCRdb's table, derived via immunoSEQ multiplex PCR, lists solely in-frame clones and lacks some. This sample carries approximately 85,000 clones, less than 65% of them seen once, and the ten largest clones take over 5%. The V and J genes are TRBV4-1 and TRBJ2-5; 9 bases match TRBD1. This clonotype was obtained from a woman younger than 45 in good health and CMV-seropositive. Sequencing was performed on PBMCs. The DNA of the CDR3 is TGCGCCAGCAGCCACGAGGGACAGGGACTTTACTTC. Translating gives CASSHEGQGLYF.